The entry below describes one T cell receptor (beta chain). Its antigen is not known. V was shortened by 5 bases and J by 5 bases, with 28 bases between the two germline ends. Per the germline V gene, CDR1 is GTSNPN and CDR2 is SVGIG (reference sequence). The CDR3 runs 17 residues. PCR primers comprised 60 Vbeta and 13 Jbeta primers. Measured with immunoSEQ multiplex PCR; TCRdb has only the in-frame clones, and not every one. In the table there are 150,000 to 200,000 clones, roughly 80% of which are singletons. The source of the sample is a study of cytomegalovirus exposure and HLA in healthy donors. Study results and limitations: Rare sequences made up most TCRs, while some public TCRs were found in many donors.

Sequenced sample: PBMCs. V and J are TRBV30 and TRBJ2-7; tentative D call: TRBD2 (6 bases). The clonotype was recovered from a boy aged 5-17 years in good health and CMV-seronegative. As DNA, the CDR3 is TGTGCCTGGGAGAGGCCAGAATGGGACCTCGGGGGACACGAGCAGTACTTC. Protein sequence: CAWERPEWDLGGHEQYF. Using reference TRBV30 and TRBJ2-7 for the parts outside the CDR3, the full variable domain is SQTIHQWPATLVQPVGSPLSLECTVEGTSNPNLYWYRQAAGRGLQLLFYSVGIGQISSEVPQNLSASRPQDRQFILSSKKLLLSDSGFYLCAWERPEWDLGGHEQYFGPGTRLTVT.